Listed below are T cell receptor beta chains from one sample, sequenced in a study of cytomegalovirus exposure and HLA in healthy donors. Generated by immunoSEQ multiplex PCR, the TCRdb table keeps only in-frame clones and is missing some. Altogether 100,000 to 150,000 clones are present, nearly 90% being singletons, with the ten largest covering 3% to 4%. Sequencing was performed on PBMCs. Receptor source: a young man in good health and CMV-seronegative. The CDR3 runs from the conserved cysteine through the conserved F or W. A D gene is named only where the DNA matches it firmly. Expanded clones are given a class, and other clones once, few, many or no size at all.

D gene,clone size,V gene,J gene,CDR3 DNA,CDR3 protein
-,-,TRBV2,TRBJ2-7,TGTGCCAGCAGTTTCGGGACTGCGAACTTC,CASSFGTANF
-,-,TRBV28,TRBJ1-4,TGTGCCAGCAGCTCGGGGGAGGAAAAACTGTTTTTT,CASSSGEEKLFF
-,-,TRBV5-6,TRBJ2-2,TGTGCCAGCAGCTTAGGGACATCTGTTTGGGAGCTGTTTTTT,CASSLGTSVWELFF
-,-,TRBV9,TRBJ1-1,TGTGCCAGCAGCGTAAAGCGATCTGAGGTCAGCACTGAAGCTTTCTTT,CASSVKRSEVSTEAFF
-,-,TRBV7-9,TRBJ2-3,TGTGCCAGCAGCTTAGCGCCAGGCCGGGGGTGGGATACGCAGTATTTT,CASSLAPGRGWDTQYF
-,-,TRBV27,TRBJ2-7,TGTGCCAGCAGTTTAGGGCCCACAGGCTCCTACGAGCAGTACTTC,CASSLGPTGSYEQYF
TRBD2,-,TRBV6-1,TRBJ2-3,TGTGCCAGCCGGGGAGCGGGGGAAAGCACAGATACGCAGTATTTT,CASRGAGESTDTQYF
-,once,TRBV7-9,TRBJ1-1,TGTGCCAGCAGCCAAATGGCAGTCATGAACACTGAAGCTTTCTTT,CASSQMAVMNTEAFF
TRBD1,-,TRBV4-3,TRBJ2-7,TGCGCCAGCAGCCAAGATCTGGGACAGGGCTACGAGCAGTACTTC,CASSQDLGQGYEQYF
TRBD1,-,TRBV18,TRBJ1-1,TGTGCCAGCTCACCTGACCGAGGGACAGTTGAAGCTTTCTTT,CASSPDRGTVEAFF
-,few,TRBV19,TRBJ2-7,TGTGCCAGTAGTATACTGGGACTGGACTCCTACGAGCAGTACTTC,CASSILGLDSYEQYF
-,-,TRBV27,TRBJ2-5,TGTGCCAGCAGTCTAAGGGGGACCCAAGAGACCCAGTACTTC,CASSLRGTQETQYF
TRBD1,-,TRBV28,TRBJ1-1,TGTGCCAGCAGTTTGGGGACAGAGGTTTTCGCTGAAGCTTTCTTT,CASSLGTEVFAEAFF
-,-,TRBV10-3,TRBJ1-2,TGTGCCATATGGGGAGGACCTGGGCAGGGAGGGAACTATGGCTACACCTTC,CAIWGGPGQGGNYGYTF
-,-,TRBV5-6,TRBJ1-2,TGTGCCAGCAGCTTGGCCTCGGGGGGGCGGAAGTATGGCTACACCTTC,CASSLASGGRKYGYTF
TRBD1,once,TRBV4-2,TRBJ2-7,TGTGCCAGCAGCCCGGGACAGGGGGCGAGCTACGAGCAGTACTTC,CASSPGQGASYEQYF
TRBD1,-,TRBV19,TRBJ1-1,TGTGCCAGTAGTCTACCCGCGGCAGGGGGCGGTGGATTTTATTCTGAAGCTTTCTTT,CASSLPAAGGGGFYSEAFF
-,-,TRBV28,TRBJ1-2,TGTGCCAGCAGTTTTCTTGAGGGAGACTATGGCTACACCTTC,CASSFLEGDYGYTF
-,-,TRBV19,TRBJ1-6,TGTGCCAGTACCGCGACCCAAACGGGAAATTCACCCCTCCACTTT,CASTATQTGNSPLHF
TRBD1,once,TRBV27,TRBJ1-2,TGTGCCAGCAGCCCGGGACAGGGGGGTAATGGCTACACCTTC,CASSPGQGGNGYTF
-,-,TRBV6-5,TRBJ1-2,TGTGCCAGCAGTAGGGATTCAGGGAATGCGGATGGCTACACCTTC,CASSRDSGNADGYTF
TRBD1,once,TRBV7-9,TRBJ2-7,TGTGCCAGCAGCTTAGAGGCAGGGGGCAAGTACGAGCAGTACTTC,CASSLEAGGKYEQYF
-,-,TRBV7-2,TRBJ1-1,TGTGCCAGCAGCTTTAGAGCGGGATTAGGCACTGAAGCTTTCTTT,CASSFRAGLGTEAFF
-,-,TRBV19,TRBJ1-2,TGTGCCAGTAGCGTTTTCCCTTTAGCTAACTATGGCTACACCTTC,CASSVFPLANYGYTF
-,-,TRBV14,TRBJ1-4,TGTGCCAGCAGCCTGTTGGCCAGGAAACTGTTTTTT,CASSLLARKLFF
-,-,TRBV6-5,TRBJ2-5,TGTGCCTGCCGGGAGTTCAAAAAGACCCAGTACTTC,CACREFKKTQYF
-,once,TRBV5-1,TRBJ1-3,TGCGCCAGCAGCAGGGGAGGCGGCTCTGGAAACACCATATATTTT,CASSRGGGSGNTIYF
-,-,TRBV7-9,TRBJ2-2,TGTGCCAGCAGCCCACTTCGCGGGGTCAGGGCCGGGGAGCTGTTTTTT,CASSPLRGVRAGELFF
TRBD2,-,TRBV5-4,TRBJ2-1,TGTGCCAGCAGCCCGACTAGCGGGGAGCACAATGAGCAGTTCTTC,CASSPTSGEHNEQFF
TRBD1,-,TRBV2,TRBJ1-1,TGTGCCAGCCGGAGACAGGGTGGTTCGAACACTGAAGCTTTCTTT,CASRRQGGSNTEAFF
TRBD2,-,TRBV19,TRBJ2-7,TGTGCCAGTAGTCCCTCGGGCGGGGGGTTATCCGAGCAGTACTTC,CASSPSGGGLSEQYF
-,once,TRBV7-9,TRBJ1-1,TGTGCCAGCAGCAGCCAGACAGGGAACACTGAAGCTTTCTTT,CASSSQTGNTEAFF
TRBD2,-,TRBV6-1,TRBJ2-1,TGTGCCAGCAGTGATGCTAGCGGGGGGTCCTACAATGAGCAGTTCTTC,CASSDASGGSYNEQFF
-,-,TRBV11-2,TRBJ2-7,TGTGCCAGCAGCCCCCCAGGGTCGAGCTCCTACGAGCAGTACTTC,CASSPPGSSSYEQYF
-,-,TRBV5-4,TRBJ1-1,TGTGCCAGCAGCTGGCAGGGTCGTACTGAAGCTTTCTTT,CASSWQGRTEAFF
-,many,TRBV2,TRBJ1-2,TGTGCCAGCAGTGAGATCCCCGGGGGAGGCTACACCTTC,CASSEIPGGGYTF
TRBD2,once,TRBV28,TRBJ2-1,TGTGCCAGCAGGAAAACCCTAGCGGGGGGCCAGAATGAGCAGTTCTTC,CASRKTLAGGQNEQFF
-,-,TRBV11-2,TRBJ2-3,TGTGCCAGCACCAGAGGGTTAGATACGCAGTATTTT,CASTRGLDTQYF
TRBD1,once,TRBV4-3,TRBJ2-2,TGCGCCAGCAGCCAAGACCAGGACAGGGTGGGCACCGGGGAGCTGTTTTTT,CASSQDQDRVGTGELFF
TRBD2,-,TRBV5-1,TRBJ2-1,TGCGCCAGCAGCTTGGTTCTAGCGGGGGGGCACGGGTATGAGCAGTTCTTC,CASSLVLAGGHGYEQFF
TRBD2,-,TRBV6-1,TRBJ2-1,TGTGCCAGCAGTGAAGACTCCAAGCGGGGGGGTCTCTACAATGAGCAGTTCTTC,CASSEDSKRGGLYNEQFF
-,-,TRBV2,TRBJ1-5,TGTGCCAGCAGTGAATTTAAGCTCCTATCGGGTCAGCCCCAGCATTTT,CASSEFKLLSGQPQHF
-,-,TRBV5-6,TRBJ1-1,TGTGCCAGCAGCCTCTCCCCTAGCACTGAAGCTTTCTTT,CASSLSPSTEAFF
TRBD1,-,TRBV4-2,TRBJ2-2,TGTGCCAGCAGCCAAGATGAGGGTGACAGGGGGTGGGCCGGGGAGCTGTTTTTT,CASSQDEGDRGWAGELFF
-,-,TRBV14,TRBJ1-1,TGTGCCAGCAGCCAAGGTTTTTACATGAACACTGAAGCTTTCTTT,CASSQGFYMNTEAFF
-,-,TRBV4-1,TRBJ1-5,TGCGCCAGCAGCCCAGACCCCGGGTTGCAGCCCCAGCATTTT,CASSPDPGLQPQHF
-,-,TRBV28,TRBJ2-7,TGTGCCAGCAGCCGGGTAGCCTACGAGCAGTACTTC,CASSRVAYEQYF
-,-,TRBV5-6,TRBJ1-6,TGTGCCAGCAGCTTGCCGGGGTTTGGGAATTCACCCCTCCACTTT,CASSLPGFGNSPLHF
-,once,TRBV4-2,TRBJ1-2,TGTGCCAGCAGCCAAGATCCGTGGAGGGTCTATGGCTACACCTTC,CASSQDPWRVYGYTF
TRBD1,-,TRBV5-1,TRBJ1-1,TGCGCCAGCACGAGGACAGGGCCGAACACTGAAGCTTTCTTT,CASTRTGPNTEAFF
TRBD2,-,TRBV11-2,TRBJ2-1,TGTGCCAGCAGCAAAGGGACTAGCGAGTACAATGAGCAGTTCTTC,CASSKGTSEYNEQFF
TRBD1,-,TRBV6-1,TRBJ2-1,TGTGCCAGCCAGACCGGGACAGGGTCGAATGAGCAGTTCTTC,CASQTGTGSNEQFF
-,-,TRBV10-3,TRBJ2-7,TGTGCCATCAGTGAACTGAGCTCCTACGAGCAGTACTTC,CAISELSSYEQYF
TRBD2,-,TRBV11-2,TRBJ2-6,TGTGCCAGCAGCTCGGACGGAGGGGGGACTAGCTCTGGGGCCAACGTCCTGACTTTC,CASSSDGGGTSSGANVLTF